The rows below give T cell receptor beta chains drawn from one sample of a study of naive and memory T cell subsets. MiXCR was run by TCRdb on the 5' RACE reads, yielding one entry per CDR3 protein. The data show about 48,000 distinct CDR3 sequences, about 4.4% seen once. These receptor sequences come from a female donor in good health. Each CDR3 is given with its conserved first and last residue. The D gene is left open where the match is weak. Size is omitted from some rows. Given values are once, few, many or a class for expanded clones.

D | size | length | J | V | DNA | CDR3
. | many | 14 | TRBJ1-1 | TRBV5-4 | TGTGCCAGCAGCTTGGTACGGGGGCACACTGAAGCTTTCTTT | CASSLVRGHTEAFF
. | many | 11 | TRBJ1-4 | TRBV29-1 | TGCAGCGTTGACTCTAATGAAAAACTGTTTTTT | CSVDSNEKLFF
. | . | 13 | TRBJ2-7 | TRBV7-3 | TGTGCCAGCAGCCCCCAGATGACGGGCGAGCAGTACTTC | CASSPQMTGEQYF
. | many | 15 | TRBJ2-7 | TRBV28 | TGTGCCAGCAGTACAAGCGGGCTTAGCTCCTACGAGCAGTACTTC | CASSTSGLSSYEQYF
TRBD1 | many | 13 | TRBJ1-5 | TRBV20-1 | TGCAGTGCCGGGACAGCGCCCCATCAGCCCCAGCATTTT | CSAGTAPHQPQHF
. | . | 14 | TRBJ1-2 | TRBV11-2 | TGTGCCAGCAGCTTATCTGGGCTAACGGGAGGCTACACCTTC | CASSLSGLTGGYTF
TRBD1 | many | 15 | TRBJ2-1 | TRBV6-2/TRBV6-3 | TGTGCCACCAACACCGGACAGGGGGAATACAATGAGCAGTTCTTC | CATNTGQGEYNEQFF
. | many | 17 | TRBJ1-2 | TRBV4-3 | TGCGCCAGCAGCCAAGACCTGGGCGCCGGGCTCCTAAATGGCTACACCTTC | CASSQDLGAGLLNGYTF
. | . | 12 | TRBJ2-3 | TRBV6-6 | TGTGCCAGCAGTTCCTTGACTAGTGTGGCGAATTTT | CASSSLTSVANF
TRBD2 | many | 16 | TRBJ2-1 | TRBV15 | TGTGCCACCAGCAGAAAGCGGGAGGGCCCCTACAATGAGCAGTTCTTC | CATSRKREGPYNEQFF
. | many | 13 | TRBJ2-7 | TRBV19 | TGTGCCAGTAGTATAGTTGACACCTACGAGCAGTACTTC | CASSIVDTYEQYF
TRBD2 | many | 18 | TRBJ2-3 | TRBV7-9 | TGTGCCAGCAGCTTAGCGCCCAGCGGGAGGGCCCGAAGGGATACGCAGTATTTT | CASSLAPSGRARRDTQYF
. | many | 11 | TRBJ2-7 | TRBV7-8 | TGTGCCAGCAGTTCCTCCCTTGAGCAGTACTTC | CASSSSLEQYF
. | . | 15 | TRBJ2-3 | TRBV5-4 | TGTGCCAGCAGCTTGGAAGGGAGGAGAACAGATACGCAGTATTTT | CASSLEGRRTDTQYF
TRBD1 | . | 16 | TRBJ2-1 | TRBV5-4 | TGTGCCAGCAGCTTGGCCGCAGGGGGCCGATACAATGAGCAGTTCTTC | CASSLAAGGRYNEQFF
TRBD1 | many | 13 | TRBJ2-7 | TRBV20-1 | TGCAGTGCAGAGGGGACAGGGGGATACGAGCAGTACTTC | CSAEGTGGYEQYF
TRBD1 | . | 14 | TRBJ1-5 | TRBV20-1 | TGCAGTGCTAACCCCGGGACAGGGGATCAGCCCCAGCATTTT | CSANPGTGDQPQHF
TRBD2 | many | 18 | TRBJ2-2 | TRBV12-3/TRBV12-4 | TGTGCCAGCAGGCCTCGACTAGCGGGCATCTTGAACACCGGGGAGCTGTTTTTT | CASRPRLAGILNTGELFF
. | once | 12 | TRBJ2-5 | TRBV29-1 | TGCAGCGTTGAAGCAGGCCAAGAGTCCCAGTACTTC | CSVEAGQESQYF
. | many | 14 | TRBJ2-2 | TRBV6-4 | TGTGCCAGCAGCGGGAGCCCAGACACCGGGGAGCTGTTTTTT | CASSGSPDTGELFF
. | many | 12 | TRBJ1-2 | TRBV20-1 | TGCAGTGCTAAATTACCGATGGAAGGCTACACCTTC | CSAKLPMEGYTF
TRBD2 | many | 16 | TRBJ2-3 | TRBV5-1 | TGCGCCAGCAGCCTACAACCGGGACTAGCGGTAGATACGCAGTATTTT | CASSLQPGLAVDTQYF
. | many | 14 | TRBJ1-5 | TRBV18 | TGTGCCAGCTCATTTCAACTTAGCAATCAGCCCCAGCATTTT | CASSFQLSNQPQHF
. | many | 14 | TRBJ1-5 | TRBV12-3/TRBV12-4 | TGTGCCAGCAGCCGCCGATTGGTACATCAGCCCCAGCATTTT | CASSRRLVHQPQHF
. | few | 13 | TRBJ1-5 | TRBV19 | TGTGCCAGTAAACCCAGGGTAGGGCAGCCCCAGCATTTT | CASKPRVGQPQHF
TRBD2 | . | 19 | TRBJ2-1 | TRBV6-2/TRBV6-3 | TGTGCCAGCAGTCCCGGGACTAGCGGGAGAATTCGAGCGAAGAATGAGCAGTTCTTC | CASSPGTSGRIRAKNEQFF
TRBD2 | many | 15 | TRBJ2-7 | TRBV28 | TGTGCCAGCAGTTCCGGGGGTAGCGGGATCTACGAGCAGTACTTC | CASSSGGSGIYEQYF
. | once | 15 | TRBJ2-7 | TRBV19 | TGTGCCAGTAGTATAAAGGACGGATACTCCTACGAGCAGTACTTC | CASSIKDGYSYEQYF
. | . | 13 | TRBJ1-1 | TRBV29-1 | TGCAGCGTGTGGATTCTGGGGAACACTGAAGCTTTCTTT | CSVWILGNTEAFF
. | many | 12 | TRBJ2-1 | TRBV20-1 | TGCAGTGGGTCCGGCTCCTACAATGAGCAGTTCTTC | CSGSGSYNEQFF
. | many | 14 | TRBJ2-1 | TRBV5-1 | TGCGCCAGCAGCTTGTTCAGGGACTACAATGAGCAGTTCTTC | CASSLFRDYNEQFF
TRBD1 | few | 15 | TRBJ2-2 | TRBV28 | TGTGCCAGCAGTTCCCGGGACAGGGGCACCGGGGAGCTGTTTTTT | CASSSRDRGTGELFF
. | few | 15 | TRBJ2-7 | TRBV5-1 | TGCGCCAGCAGCTTGGTAACAGCGGTAGCCAACGAGCAGTACTTC | CASSLVTAVANEQYF
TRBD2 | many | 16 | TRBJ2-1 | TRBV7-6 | TGTGCCAGCAACCCACTTCTAGCGGGAGAAATTAATGAGCAGTTCTTC | CASNPLLAGEINEQFF
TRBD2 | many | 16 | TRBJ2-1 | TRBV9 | TGTGCCAGCAGCGCAGGACTAGCGGGAGGAGTCGATGAGCAGTTCTTC | CASSAGLAGGVDEQFF
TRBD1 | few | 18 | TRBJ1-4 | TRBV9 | TGTGCCAGCAGCGTAGCTACCGGGGACAGTGCAACTAATGAAAAACTGTTTTTT | CASSVATGDSATNEKLFF
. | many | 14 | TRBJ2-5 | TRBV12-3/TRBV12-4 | TGTGCCAGCTTTGAGGATGCAGAGGGGGAGACCCAGTACTTC | CASFEDAEGETQYF
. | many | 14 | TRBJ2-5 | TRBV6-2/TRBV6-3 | TGTGCCAGCAGTTACTGGGGGAGACAAGAGACCCAGTACTTC | CASSYWGRQETQYF
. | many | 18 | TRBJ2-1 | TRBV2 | TGTGCCAGCAGTGAAGCACGGGGCAGCCGGAGGGGGCAGGGGGAGCAGTTCTTC | CASSEARGSRRGQGEQFF
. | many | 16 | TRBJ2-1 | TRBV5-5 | TGTGCCAGCAGCTTGGGGGCGGGTGGAAACTACAATGAGCAGTTCTTC | CASSLGAGGNYNEQFF
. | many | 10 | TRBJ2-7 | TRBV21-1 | TGTGCCAGCTTCAATAAGGAGCAGTACTTC | CASFNKEQYF
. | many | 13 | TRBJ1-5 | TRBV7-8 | TGTGCCAGCAGCGACAGAGTCGGGCAGCCCCAGCATTTT | CASSDRVGQPQHF